Each of the 23 T cell receptor beta chains below was sequenced from the same sample in a study of blood T cells in healthy people across ages. A second about 6 to 11 cycle PCR used barcoded and J-beta primers. TCRdb analysed the 5' RACE reads with MiXCR anew, one entry per CDR3 protein. The table lists approximately 800,000 distinct CDR3 sequences, around 25% of them singletons. These records were also assigned to another study, of T cells of mothers and their children.

The material sequenced was blood. All receptors come from a boy aged 5-17 years in good health.

This clonotype was observed a handful of times. This chain joins TRBV4-1 and TRBJ1-4, with TRBD1 identical over 9 bases. CDR1 and CDR2 (germline): MGHRA, YSYEKL. The V gene end was trimmed by 4 bases and the J gene end by 10 bases; junction bases not matched to a gene: 7. The CDR3 is made up of 14 amino acids. The CDR3 protein is CASSPPLTGGKLFF. CDR3 in DNA: TGCGCCAGCAGCCCCCCGCTGACAGGGGGAAAACTGTTTTTT.

This clonotype showed up just a few times. The gene calls are TRBV5-1 and TRBJ2-5; 8 bases are a match to TRBD1. The DNA matches TRBJ2-1 better at its end, which makes the J call doubtful. CDR3 length: 13 amino acids. CDR1 and CDR2 (germline): SGHRS, YFSETQ. CDR3 sequence: CASSLWTGSEQFF. DNA of the CDR3: TGCGCCAGCAGCCTATGGACAGGGAGTGAGCAGTTCTTC.

The CDR3 sequence: CSARGLAGPYEQYF. DNA of the CDR3: TGCAGTGCTAGGGGGCTAGCGGGGCCCTACGAGCAGTACTTC. The chain uses TRBV20-1 and TRBJ2-7; TRBD2 agrees at 9 bases. Germline trimming cut 3 bases from V and 2 bases from J; bases unmatched to any gene: 5. Germline V gene lookup returns CDR1 DFQATT and CDR2 SNEGSKA (reference sequence). The CDR3 loop spans 14 amino acids.

The chain is built from TRBV13 and TRBJ2-7; tentative D call: TRBD2 (5 bases). The V gene lost 5 bases and the J gene lost 3 bases, with 8 bases spanning the gap. The CDR3 has 12 residues. Germline assignment: CDR1 PRHDT and CDR2 FYEKMQ (reference sequence). The CDR3 DNA reads TGTGCCAGCAGCGGGAGATACTACGAGCAGTACTTC. Protein: CASSGRYYEQYF.

V and J are TRBV20-1 and TRBJ2-4; D unclear. From germline, CDR1 is DFQATT and CDR2 SNEGSKA (reference sequence). V was cut by 5 bases and J by 0 bases, with 14 bases left in between. CDR3 length equals 15 residues. The CDR3 DNA follows: TGCAGTGCTTCCCCACGGTCTCGAGCCAAAAACATTCAGTACTTC. Protein: CSASPRSRAKNIQYF.

The CDR3 bases are TGCAGCGTGGGCGAGGAGCAGCGGGCTAATGAAAAACTGTTTTTT. Translating it yields CSVGEEQRANEKLFF. This chain uses TRBV29-1 with TRBJ1-4; D remains unclear. This CDR3 contains 15 residues. V lost 6 bases and J 3 bases, leaving 17 bases between the germline ends. Germline CDR1 SQVTM, CDR2 ANQGSEA.

This chain joins TRBV6-5 and TRBJ2-5; D perhaps matches TRBD1 (6 bases). Germline V gene data show CDR1 as MNHEY and CDR2 as SVGAGI. The CDR3 contains 14 residues. Trimming shortened V by 2 bases and J by 5 bases, and 12 bases separated the two germline ends. CDR3: CASSYGRQGETQYF. CDR3 in DNA: TGTGCCAGCAGTTACGGTCGGCAGGGGGAGACCCAGTACTTC.

This clonotype was observed a handful of times. V usage is TRBV4-3 and J usage is TRBJ1-6; D call uncertain. CDR1 and CDR2 from the germline V gene are LGHNA and YSLEER. The CDR3 runs 14 residues. The germline V and J ends were trimmed by 1 base and 10 bases, with 11 bases remaining between them. Here the CDR3 DNA reads TGCGCCAGCAGCCAAGTTGGGTCGGGGTCACCCCTCCACTTT. It codes for CASSQVGSGSPLHF.

This clonotype occurred a few times. The chain links TRBV4-1 to TRBJ2-5; D perhaps matches TRBD2 (6 bases). The CDR3 sequence is 17 residues long. Trimming took off 3 bases at V and 4 bases at J, with 21 bases between the two ends. The germline V gene encodes CDR1 MGHRA and CDR2 YSYEKL. This chain's CDR3 is CASSHLGRDDLGETQYF. CDR3 sequence (DNA): TGCGCCAGCAGCCATTTGGGGCGGGACGACCTCGGAGAGACCCAGTACTTC.

This sequence joins TRBV20-1 and TRBJ2-7; tentatively, D is TRBD1 or TRBD2 (5 bases each). Germline CDR1 DFQATT, CDR2 SNEGSKA (reference sequence). This CDR3 has 14 residues. The V and J ends lost 6 bases and 2 bases respectively, with 17 bases between them. This CDR3 is CSAGLRDGTYEQYF. As DNA, the CDR3 is TGCAGTGCCGGTCTACGGGACGGAACCTACGAGCAGTACTTC.

The rearrangement links TRBV7-2 to TRBJ1-4; 7 nucleotides align to TRBD1. This CDR3 spans 16 amino acids. The germline V gene encodes CDR1 SGHTA and CDR2 FQGNSA. V was pared by 4 bases and J by 11 bases, with 16 bases of the junction left unmatched. The CDR3 coding sequence is TGTGCCAGCAGCTCCCGGGTCGGCAGGGGGACGTCTAAACTGTTTTTT. Translating gives CASSSRVGRGTSKLFF.

This clonotype was seen a few times. The chain uses TRBV7-9 and TRBJ2-5; maybe TRBD2 (5 bases). Between the trimmed V and J ends, which lost 5 bases and 3 bases, there was a span of 16 bases. The CDR3 is 15 amino acids. Germline V gene lookup returns CDR1 SEHNR and CDR2 FQNEAQ (reference sequence). CDR3 sequence: CASSPPDSGKETQYF. CDR3 DNA sequence: TGTGCCAGCAGCCCCCCGGACTCGGGGAAAGAGACCCAGTACTTC.

The chain employs TRBV13 and TRBJ2-6, with TRBD1 matching over 7 bases. Germline V CDR1 and CDR2: PRHDT, FYEKMQ (reference sequence). The V gene end was trimmed by 5 bases and the J gene end by 0 bases; junction bases not matched to a gene: 13. The CDR3 runs to 19 residues. For the CDR3, the DNA is TGTGCCAGCAGCCTTCACATACAGGGGTTCAGCTCTGGGGCCAACGTCCTGACTTTC. It encodes CASSLHIQGFSSGANVLTF.

About this clonotype: Relative to the germline gene, one junction end is altered; a read error may explain this. The genes are TRBV5-1 and TRBJ2-2; D remains ambiguous. CDR1 and CDR2 from the germline V gene are SGHRS and YFSETQ. The CDR3 consists of 12 residues. The CDR3 coding sequence is TGCACCAGCACCCACCCTGCCGGGGAGCTGTTTTTT. Translated: CTSTHPAGELFF.

As to this clonotype: The junction and the germline gene differ at one end; a read error may be behind it. The chain uses TRBV4-2 and TRBJ2-7, with 8 bases identical to TRBD2. The closer fit of TRBJ2-1 to the DNA end suggests the J call may be wrong. There are 15 residues in the CDR3. Germline V lookup: CDR1 LGHNA, CDR2 YNFKEQ. This CDR3 reads CASGQGREEGSEQFF. The CDR3, as DNA: TGTGCCAGCGGCCAAGGGCGGGAGGAGGGGAGTGAGCAGTTCTTC.

This clonotype has just a few counts. CDR3 DNA: TGTGCCAGCAGAACGTACAGGGTAAGCAATCAGCCCCAGCATTTT. Translating it yields CASRTYRVSNQPQHF. The genes are TRBV28 and TRBJ1-5; maybe TRBD1 (6 bases). The germline V gene encodes CDR1 MDHEN and CDR2 SYDVKM. The CDR3 covers 15 residues. The ends were cut back, 6 bases at V and 1 base at J, with 13 bases in the middle.

Of note for this clonotype: The junction and the germline gene differ at one end; a read error may be behind it. This chain links TRBV3-1 with TRBJ2-2; D tentatively reads TRBD1 or TRBD2 (5 bases each). The CDR3 is made up of 17 amino acids. CDR1 is LGHDT, CDR2 YNNKEL, per germline (reference sequence). The CDR3, as DNA: TGTGCCAGCAACCAAGACCGGGGCGGGCTGGGCACCGGGGAGCTGTTTTTT. Its translation is CASNQDRGGLGTGELFF.

This clonotype came up a few times. J is TRBJ2-3 and V is TRBV28, with a weak D call TRBD2 (6 bases). The CDR3 spans 16 residues. V was trimmed by 1 base and J by 2 bases, leaving 13 bases between them. Looked up from germline, CDR1 is MDHEN and CDR2 is SYDVKM. The CDR3 spells CASSLFSAGNTDTQYF. As DNA, the CDR3 is TGTGCCAGCAGTTTATTTTCTGCGGGGAACACAGATACGCAGTATTTT.

V usage is TRBV28 and J usage is TRBJ2-2; 10 bases align to TRBD2. V shed 4 bases, J shed 5 bases, and the junction held 4 bases outside the gene matches. CDR3 length: 15 residues. The germline CDR1 and CDR2 sequences are MDHEN and SYDVKM. This CDR3 reads CASSSSGSGTGELFF. The CDR3 DNA follows: TGTGCCAGCAGTTCTAGCGGGAGTGGAACCGGGGAGCTGTTTTTT.

V gene TRBV5-6 combines with J gene TRBJ1-2; possible D gene TRBD1, 6 bases. The V and J ends lost 3 bases and 3 bases respectively, with 12 bases between them. This CDR3 has 14 amino acids. The germline V gene has CDR1 SGHDT and CDR2 YYEEEE. This CDR3 reads CASSYRASDYGYTF. CDR3 nucleotides: TGTGCCAGCAGCTACAGGGCGAGTGACTATGGCTACACCTTC. The full variable domain, in which reference TRBV5-6 and TRBJ1-2 provide the parts outside the CDR3, is DAGVTQSPTHLIKTRGQQVTLRCSPKSGHDTVSWYQQALGQGPQFIFQYYEEEERQRGNFPDRFSGHQFPNYSSELNVNALLLGDSALYLCASSYRASDYGYTFGSGTRLTVV.

This clonotype was seen only a few times. The CDR3 nucleotides are TGTGCCAGCAGCCCAAGACAAGCGGGGAACACCGGGGAGCTGTTTTTT. It translates to CASSPRQAGNTGELFF. V gene TRBV5-6 combines with J gene TRBJ2-2; perhaps TRBD2 as D (6 bases). Looked up from germline, CDR1 is SGHDT and CDR2 is YYEEEE. Trimming removed 4 bases from V and 1 base from J, with 14 bases in between. The CDR3 is made up of 16 amino acids.

Worth noting for this clonotype: Relative to the germline gene, one junction end is altered; a read error may explain this. The chain has TRBV12-3 or TRBV12-4 and TRBJ2-5; unclear D gene. The CDR3 is made up of 13 amino acids. The CDR3 is CASTKDAQETQYF. CDR3 DNA: TGTGCCAGCACTAAGGACGCACAAGAGACCCAGTACTTT.

V usage is TRBV4-1 and J usage is TRBJ1-2; D is unresolved. The CDR3 consists of 15 residues. V was trimmed by 1 base and J by 4 bases, leaving 13 bases between them. Germline CDR1 is MGHRA and CDR2 is YSYEKL. The CDR3 loop is CASSQVEERGYGYTF. The CDR3 nucleotides read TGCGCCAGCAGCCAAGTCGAAGAACGAGGCTATGGCTACACCTTC.